This TCR beta chain stems from a study of T cell changes during pregnancy in multiple sclerosis. The CDR3 consists of 14 residues. CDR1 SEHNR and CDR2 FQNEAQ come from the germline V gene (reference sequence). V was shortened by 3 bases and J by 2 bases, with 9 bases between the two germline ends. TCRdb's copy holds only in-frame clones and misses some; the assay was immunoSEQ multiplex PCR. Of 65,000 to 75,000 clones listed, approximately 91% are singletons. This sequence joins TRBV7-9 and TRBJ2-3; D possibly corresponds to TRBD2 (6 bases). This sequence originates from a female donor with multiple sclerosis, enrolled in a pregnancy study. This material consisted of peripheral blood, taken in the second trimester of pregnancy. CDR3 sequence (DNA): TGTGCCAGCAGCTTCTGGGGGGACACAGATACGCAGTATTTT. Translation: CASSFWGDTDTQYF.